The subject of this entry is one T cell receptor (beta chain). Antigen specificity is unknown. The sample is drawn from a study of T cell repertoires in ileal Crohn's disease. For the study at large: From the surgical specimen's inflamed ileum, biopsies were taken as M0. Study outcomes and limitations: Clonality above 26.8% at surgery always came with endoscopic recurrence.

Germline-derived CDR1 and CDR2 are SGHAT and FQNNGV. There are 13 residues in the CDR3. Trimming removed 6 bases from V and 7 bases from J, with 15 bases in between. Described time point: inflamed ileum from the surgical specimen. Sequencing used immunoSEQ multiplex PCR; TCRdb keeps in-frame clones, though not all of them. The sample lists around 9,800 clones, 87% occurring once. The sample taken for sequencing was ileal tissue. V usage is TRBV11-2 and J usage is TRBJ1-1; no reliable D call. The origin of this receptor is an adult with Crohn's disease. The CDR3 region is CASRFSQVGEAFF. The CDR3 region has the DNA TGTGCCAGCAGGTTTTCACAAGTGGGTGAAGCTTTCTTT.